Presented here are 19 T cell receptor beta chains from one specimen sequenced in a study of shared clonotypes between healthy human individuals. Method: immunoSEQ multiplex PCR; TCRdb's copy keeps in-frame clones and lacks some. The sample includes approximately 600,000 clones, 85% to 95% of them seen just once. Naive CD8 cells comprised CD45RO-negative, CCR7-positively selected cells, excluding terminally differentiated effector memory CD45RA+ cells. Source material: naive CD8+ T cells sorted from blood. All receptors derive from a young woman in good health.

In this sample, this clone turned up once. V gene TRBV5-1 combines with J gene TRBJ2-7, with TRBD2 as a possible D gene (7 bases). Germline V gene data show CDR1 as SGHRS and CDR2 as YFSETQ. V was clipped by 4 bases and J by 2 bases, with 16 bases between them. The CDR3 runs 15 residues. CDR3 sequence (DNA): TGCGCCAGCAGCCCCGTCGGGGGGCAGACCTACGAGCAGTACTTC. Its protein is CASSPVGGQTYEQYF.

CDR3 residues: CATSTRDIGNQPQHF. The CDR3 DNA reads as TGTGCCACCTCCACCCGGGACATAGGCAATCAGCCCCAGCATTTT. The rearrangement joins TRBV28 to TRBJ1-5, with D possibly matching TRBD1 (6 bases). The V and J ends lost 10 bases and 2 bases respectively, with 18 bases between them. This CDR3 has 15 amino acids. The germline V gene encodes CDR1 MDHEN and CDR2 SYDVKM.

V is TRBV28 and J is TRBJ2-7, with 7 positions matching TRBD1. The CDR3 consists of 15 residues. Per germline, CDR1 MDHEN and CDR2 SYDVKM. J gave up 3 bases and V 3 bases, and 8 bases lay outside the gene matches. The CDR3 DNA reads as TGTGCCAGCAGTTTGGGGACAGTTGCGATCTACGAGCAGTACTTC. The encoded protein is CASSLGTVAIYEQYF.

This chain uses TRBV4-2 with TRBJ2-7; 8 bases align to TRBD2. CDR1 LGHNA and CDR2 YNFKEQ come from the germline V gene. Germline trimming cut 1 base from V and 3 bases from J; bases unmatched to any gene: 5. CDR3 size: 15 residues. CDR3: CASSQGAGGFYEQYF. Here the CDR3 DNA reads TGTGCCAGCAGCCAAGGGGCGGGAGGTTTCTACGAGCAGTACTTC.

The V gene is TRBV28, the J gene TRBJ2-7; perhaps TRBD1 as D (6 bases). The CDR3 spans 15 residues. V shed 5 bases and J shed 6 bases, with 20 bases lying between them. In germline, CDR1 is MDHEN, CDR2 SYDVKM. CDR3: CASSPLVGADREQYF. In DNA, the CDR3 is TGTGCCAGCAGTCCTCTTGTGGGGGCGGATCGCGAGCAGTACTTC.

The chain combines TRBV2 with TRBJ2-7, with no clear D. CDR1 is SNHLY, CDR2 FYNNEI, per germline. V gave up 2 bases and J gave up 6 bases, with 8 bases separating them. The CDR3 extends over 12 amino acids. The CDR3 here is CASSETNLEQYF. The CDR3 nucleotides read TGTGCCAGCAGTGAAACTAATCTCGAGCAGTACTTC.

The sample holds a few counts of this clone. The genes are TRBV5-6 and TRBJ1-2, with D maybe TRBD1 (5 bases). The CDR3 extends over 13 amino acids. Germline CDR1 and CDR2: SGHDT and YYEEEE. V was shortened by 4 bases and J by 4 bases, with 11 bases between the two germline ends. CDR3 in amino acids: CASSTDTPYGYTF. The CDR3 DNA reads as TGTGCCAGCAGCACGGACACTCCCTATGGCTACACCTTC. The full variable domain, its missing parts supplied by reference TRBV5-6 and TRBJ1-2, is DAGVTQSPTHLIKTRGQQVTLRCSPKSGHDTVSWYQQALGQGPQFIFQYYEEEERQRGNFPDRFSGHQFPNYSSELNVNALLLGDSALYLCASSTDTPYGYTFGSGTRLTVV.

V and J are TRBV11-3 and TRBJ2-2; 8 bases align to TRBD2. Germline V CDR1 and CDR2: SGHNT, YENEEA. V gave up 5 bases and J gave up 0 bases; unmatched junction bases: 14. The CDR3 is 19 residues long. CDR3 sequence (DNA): TGTGCCAGCAGCGCCCGCCCGAAGCCTAGCGGGTCGAACACCGGGGAGCTGTTTTTT. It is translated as CASSARPKPSGSNTGELFF.

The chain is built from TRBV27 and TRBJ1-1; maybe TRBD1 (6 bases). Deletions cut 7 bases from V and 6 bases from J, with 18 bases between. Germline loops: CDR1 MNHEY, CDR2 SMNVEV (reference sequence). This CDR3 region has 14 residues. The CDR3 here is CASTVGGARAEAFF. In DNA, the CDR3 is TGTGCCAGCACAGTGGGGGGCGCGAGGGCTGAAGCTTTCTTT.

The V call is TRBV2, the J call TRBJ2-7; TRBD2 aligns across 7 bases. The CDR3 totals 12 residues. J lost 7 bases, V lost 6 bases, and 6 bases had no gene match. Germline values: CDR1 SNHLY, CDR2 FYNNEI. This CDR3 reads CASSRWEGEQYF. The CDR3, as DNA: TGTGCCAGCAGCCGATGGGAGGGGGAGCAGTACTTC.

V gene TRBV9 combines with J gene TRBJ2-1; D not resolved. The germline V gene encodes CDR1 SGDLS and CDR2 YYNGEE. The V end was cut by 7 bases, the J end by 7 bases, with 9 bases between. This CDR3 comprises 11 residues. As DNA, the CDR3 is TGTGCCAGCGCGTCCCAGAATGAGCAGTTCTTC. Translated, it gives CASASQNEQFF.

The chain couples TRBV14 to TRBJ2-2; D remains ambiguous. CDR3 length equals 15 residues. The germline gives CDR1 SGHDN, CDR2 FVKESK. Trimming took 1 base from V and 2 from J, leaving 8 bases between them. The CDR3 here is CASSQGLPNTGELFF. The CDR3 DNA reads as TGTGCCAGCAGCCAAGGGCTACCAAACACCGGGGAGCTGTTTTTT.

In DNA, the CDR3 is TGTGCCAGCAGCCCGGCCGTGGGTGCACTCGATGCTGAAGCTTTCTTT. This sequence encodes CASSPAVGALDAEAFF. The V call is TRBV5-8, the J call TRBJ1-1; D unclear. The CDR3 covers 16 residues. V lost 4 bases and J lost 6, with 22 bases in between. Germline V gene lookup returns CDR1 SGHTS and CDR2 YDEGEE.

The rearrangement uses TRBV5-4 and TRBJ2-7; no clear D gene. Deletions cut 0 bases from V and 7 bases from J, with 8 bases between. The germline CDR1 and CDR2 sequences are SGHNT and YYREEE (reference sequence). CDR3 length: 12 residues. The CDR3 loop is CASSLGPLEQYF. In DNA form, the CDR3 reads TGTGCCAGCAGCTTGGGACCCTTAGAGCAGTACTTC.

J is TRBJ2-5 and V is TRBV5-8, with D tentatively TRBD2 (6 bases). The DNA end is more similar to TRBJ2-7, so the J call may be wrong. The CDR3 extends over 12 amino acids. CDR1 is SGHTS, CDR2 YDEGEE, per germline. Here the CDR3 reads CASSFSGYEQYF. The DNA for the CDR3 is TGTGCCAGCAGCTTTAGCGGCTACGAGCAGTACTTC.

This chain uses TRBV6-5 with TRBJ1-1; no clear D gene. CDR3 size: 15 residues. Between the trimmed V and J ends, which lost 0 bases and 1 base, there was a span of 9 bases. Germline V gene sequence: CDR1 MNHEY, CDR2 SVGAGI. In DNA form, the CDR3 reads TGTGCCAGCAGTTACTCAAAGGGCGGGAACACTGAAGCTTTCTTT. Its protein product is CASSYSKGGNTEAFF.

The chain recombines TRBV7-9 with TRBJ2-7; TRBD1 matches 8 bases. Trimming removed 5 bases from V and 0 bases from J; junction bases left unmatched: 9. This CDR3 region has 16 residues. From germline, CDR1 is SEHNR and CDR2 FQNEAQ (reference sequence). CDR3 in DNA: TGTGCCAGCAGCCCCAGCTCGGGACAGGCCTCCTACGAGCAGTACTTC. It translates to CASSPSSGQASYEQYF.

For the CDR3, the DNA is TGTGCCTGGGACCCGGTCGGGGTCAGTAACTATGGCTACACCTTC. Its protein is CAWDPVGVSNYGYTF. The chain carries TRBV30 and TRBJ1-2; unclear D gene. The germline CDR1 and CDR2 sequences are GTSNPN and SVGIG (reference sequence). This CDR3 has 15 amino acids. Trimming shortened V by 5 bases and J by 1 base, and 17 bases separated the two germline ends.

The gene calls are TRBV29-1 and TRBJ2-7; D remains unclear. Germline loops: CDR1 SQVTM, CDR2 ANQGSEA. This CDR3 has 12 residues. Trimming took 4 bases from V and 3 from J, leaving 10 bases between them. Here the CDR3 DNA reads TGCAGCGTTGCGGCGGTAGGCTACGAGCAGTACTTC. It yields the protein CSVAAVGYEQYF.